These 2 T cell receptor beta chains were all obtained from the same sample, sequenced in a study of blood T cell repertoires in COVID-19. The assay was immunoSEQ multiplex PCR, and TCRdb's table has in-frame clones only and misses some. The sample has approximately 230,000 clones; under 95% are singletons. Material for sequencing was PBMCs or T cells enriched from blood (not recorded which). The origin of the receptors is a young woman who had recovered from COVID-19.

This clone has more than one count but fewer than ten. This chain uses TRBV6-4 with TRBJ1-1; 7 bases are shared with TRBD1. The CDR3 totals 15 residues. In germline, CDR1 is MRHNA, CDR2 SNTAGT. V shed 6 bases, J shed 6 bases, and the junction held 13 bases outside the gene matches. The CDR3 sequence is CASRAGTAVSSEAFF. Written as DNA, the CDR3 is TGTGCCAGCAGAGCCGGGACAGCAGTTTCCTCTGAAGCTTTCTTT.

The V call is TRBV18, the J call TRBJ1-1; D is unresolved. Germline loops: CDR1 KGHSH, CDR2 LQKENI. With 6 bases removed from V and 4 bases from J, the gap between germline ends came to 9 bases. The CDR3 sequence is 12 residues long. CDR3 residues: CASSHPGTEAFF. CDR3 in DNA: TGTGCCAGCTCCCACCCAGGCACTGAAGCTTTCTTT.